The 31 T cell receptor beta chains in this list originate from one sample, sequenced in a study of shared clonotypes between healthy human individuals. TCRdb's copy holds only in-frame clones and misses some; the assay was immunoSEQ multiplex PCR. The table includes about 2,500,000 clones, more than 80% detected once. Material: naive CD4+ T cells sorted from blood. The subset was: CD45RA+ positively selected. The origin of the receptors is a man aged 18 to 35 in good health.

The chain links TRBV29-1 to TRBJ2-5; D is ambiguous. The J call may be faulty, since TRBJ2-7 better matches the DNA end. This CDR3 has 13 residues. CDR1 SQVTM and CDR2 ANQGSEA come from the germline V gene. The chain's CDR3 is CSVEKGLIYEQYF. CDR3 nucleotide sequence: TGCAGCGTTGAAAAGGGTTTGATCTACGAGCAGTACTTC.

The chain combines TRBV10-2 with TRBJ2-6; D not resolved. The length of the CDR3 is 17 residues. V was cut by 1 base and J by 2 bases, with 12 bases left in between. In germline, CDR1 is WSHSY, CDR2 SAAADI. The CDR3: CASSELLGGAGANVLTF. CDR3 nucleotide sequence: TGCGCCAGCAGTGAGTTACTCGGTGGGGCTGGGGCCAACGTCCTGACTTTC.

The gene calls are TRBV18 and TRBJ1-6; a weak D match, TRBD1 (5 bases). In germline, CDR1 is KGHSH, CDR2 LQKENI. The CDR3 sequence is 13 residues long. The V and J ends lost 5 bases and 9 bases respectively, with 11 bases between them. CDR3: CASSSQGTSPLHF. As DNA, the CDR3 is TGTGCCAGCTCATCACAAGGGACTTCACCCCTCCACTTT.

The gene calls are TRBV7-8 and TRBJ2-7; possible D gene TRBD2, 5 bases. The CDR3 has 13 amino acids. V was pared by 4 bases and J by 6 bases, with 13 bases between. Germline lookup yields CDR1 SGHVS and CDR2 FQNEAQ. The CDR3, as DNA: TGTGCCAGCAGCTCCCAGACTACGGGCGAGCAGTACTTC. Amino acids: CASSSQTTGEQYF.

The CDR3, as DNA: TGTGCCAGCAGCAATACAGGGGAGGGCAATCAGCCCCAGCATTTT. Residues: CASSNTGEGNQPQHF. The chain couples TRBV28 to TRBJ1-5; 7 nucleotides agree with TRBD1. The length of the CDR3 is 15 residues. V lost 6 bases to trimming and J lost 2 bases; unmatched junction nucleotides: 7. CDR1 and CDR2 from the germline V gene are MDHEN and SYDVKM.

The J gene is TRBJ2-5, the V gene TRBV5-4, with TRBD2 matching over 13 bases. Unmatched junction bases numbered 6, after V lost 0 bases and J lost 4 bases. The CDR3 spans 17 residues. Germline V lookup: CDR1 SGHNT, CDR2 YYREEE (reference sequence). CDR3 coding DNA: TGTGCCAGCAGCTTGGCACTAGCGGGAGGGCCCAGAGAGACCCAGTACTTC. Translating it yields CASSLALAGGPRETQYF.

The chain employs TRBV13 and TRBJ2-5; D gene unclear. The V gene lost 1 base and the J gene lost 4 bases, with 4 bases spanning the gap. CDR3 length: 12 amino acids. Germline V lookup: CDR1 PRHDT, CDR2 FYEKMQ (reference sequence). This CDR3 reads CASSLEAETQYF. The CDR3 DNA sequence: TGTGCCAGCAGCTTAGAAGCAGAGACCCAGTACTTC. Looking up the rest from reference TRBV13 and TRBJ2-5 gives the full variable domain: AAGVIQSPRHLIKEKRETATLKCYPIPRHDTVYWYQQGPGQDPQFLISFYEKMQSDKGSIPDRFSAQQFSDYHSELNMSSLELGDSALYFCASSLEAETQYFGPGTRLLVL.

This chain links TRBV7-2 with TRBJ1-2; 7 bases map to TRBD1. CDR1 is SGHTA, CDR2 FQGNSA, per germline. The ends lost 5 bases at V and 3 bases at J; junction bases unmatched: 15. CDR3 length: 17 amino acids. The CDR3 bases are TGTGCCAGCAGCGGTTTCCGGGACAGTCGTCCTTACTATGGCTACACCTTC. Protein product: CASSGFRDSRPYYGYTF. Full variable domain (missing parts from reference TRBV7-2 and TRBJ1-2): GAGVSQSPSNKVTEKGKDVELRCDPISGHTALYWYRQSLGQGLEFLIYFQGNSAPDKSGLPSDRFSAERTGGSVSTLTIQRTQQEDSAVYLCASSGFRDSRPYYGYTFGSGTRLTVV.

This chain uses TRBV7-8 with TRBJ1-4, with D hard to call. The CDR3 is 14 amino acids. Germline values: CDR1 SGHVS, CDR2 FQNEAQ. V was cut by 0 bases and J by 4 bases, with 6 bases left in between. CDR3 loop: CASSLAGSNEKLFF. CDR3 nucleotides: TGTGCCAGCAGCTTAGCCGGCAGTAATGAAAAACTGTTTTTT.

Written as DNA, the CDR3 is TGTGCCAGCAGCCAAGACGGGACAGGGCTTTCTGGAAACACCATATATTTT. Its translation: CASSQDGTGLSGNTIYF. This chain connects TRBV14 to TRBJ1-3; 9 bases fit TRBD1. This CDR3 is built from 17 residues. Trimming at V came to 0 bases and at J to 1 base, leaving 4 bases not matched to a gene. CDR1 is SGHDN and CDR2 is FVKESK in the germline V gene.

Turning to this clone: This specimen includes other DNA sequences encoding the same CDR3. The chain employs TRBV7-9 and TRBJ2-5; TRBD1 might be the D (5 bases). V was pared by 5 bases and J by 2 bases, with 12 bases between. The CDR3 totals 14 residues. From germline, CDR1 is SEHNR and CDR2 FQNEAQ (reference sequence). CDR3 in DNA: TGTGCCAGCAGCCTCCGGACACTTCAAGAGACCCAGTACTTC. Residues: CASSLRTLQETQYF.

The rearrangement links TRBV11-2 to TRBJ2-5; TRBD1 aligns across 9 bases. Germline V gene data show CDR1 as SGHAT and CDR2 as FQNNGV. V lost 6 bases and J lost 2; bases outside the gene matches: 7. This CDR3 has 15 amino acids. CDR3 DNA: TGTGCCAGCAGACAACCGGGGACAGGGCAAGAGACCCAGTACTTC. This translates into CASRQPGTGQETQYF.

The chain is built from TRBV5-1 and TRBJ1-2; tentative D call: TRBD1 (5 bases). The germline CDR1 and CDR2 sequences are SGHRS and YFSETQ. The V and J ends lost 1 base and 4 bases respectively, with 11 bases between them. This CDR3 has 14 residues. The CDR3: CASSLSQGLYGYTF. CDR3 coding DNA: TGCGCCAGCAGCTTGTCCCAGGGCCTCTATGGCTACACCTTC.

The chain combines TRBV4-1 with TRBJ2-1; no reliable D call. Germline V lookup: CDR1 MGHRA, CDR2 YSYEKL. Trimming took off 4 bases at V and 4 bases at J, with 8 bases between the two ends. The CDR3 length is 13 residues. CDR3: CASSPARYNEQFF. The CDR3 nucleotides are TGCGCCAGCAGCCCAGCAAGGTACAATGAGCAGTTCTTC.

The J gene is TRBJ1-2, the V gene TRBV9; D is unclear. V was shortened by 0 bases and J by 5 bases, with 5 bases between the two germline ends. Germline values: CDR1 SGDLS, CDR2 YYNGEE. This CDR3 has 12 amino acids. The CDR3 DNA follows: TGTGCCAGCAGCGTAGGGTGGTATGGCTACACCTTC. Its protein product is CASSVGWYGYTF.

V is TRBV11-3 and J is TRBJ2-1; 16 nucleotides line up with TRBD2. The CDR3 consists of 17 residues. V lost 1 base to trimming and J lost 9 bases; unmatched junction nucleotides: 6. CDR1 SGHNT and CDR2 YENEEA come from the germline V gene. CDR3 loop: CASSLGGLAGGNGEQFF. CDR3 DNA: TGTGCCAGCAGCTTAGGGGGACTAGCGGGAGGGAACGGTGAGCAGTTCTTC.

The J gene is TRBJ2-2, the V gene TRBV27, with 10 bases lining up with TRBD2. CDR1 is MNHEY and CDR2 is SMNVEV in the germline V gene (reference sequence). Trimming took 3 bases from V and 6 from J; bases not matched to a gene: 7. CDR3 length: 16 residues. In DNA, the CDR3 is TGTGCCAGCAGTTTTCAAGCGGGAGGGCCAGCCGGGGAGCTGTTTTTT. Its translation is CASSFQAGGPAGELFF.

This clone was seen only once. J is TRBJ2-7 and V is TRBV5-1; no clear D gene. The CDR3 runs to 15 residues. Trimming pared 3 bases from V and 0 bases from J, leaving 13 bases between. The germline V gene encodes CDR1 SGHRS and CDR2 YFSETQ. CDR3: CASSYIKATSYEQYF. The CDR3 coding sequence is TGCGCCAGCAGCTACATAAAGGCCACCTCCTACGAGCAGTACTTC.

The CDR3 DNA is TGTGCCAGCAGTTTATTAGTTAAGAACACTGAAGCTTTCTTT. Protein product: CASSLLVKNTEAFF. The rearrangement joins TRBV28 to TRBJ1-1; no clear D gene. CDR1 and CDR2 (germline): MDHEN, SYDVKM. The V gene lost 1 base and the J gene lost 1 base, with 7 bases spanning the gap. The CDR3 runs to 14 residues.

This clone was observed once. V gene TRBV5-1 combines with J gene TRBJ1-4; no clear D gene. From germline, CDR1 is SGHRS and CDR2 YFSETQ. Trimming cost V 5 bases and J 0 bases, with 11 bases left between them. The CDR3 loop spans 15 amino acids. This CDR3 reads CASSFSGTTNEKLFF. The CDR3 DNA reads as TGCGCCAGCAGTTTTTCCGGGACAACTAATGAAAAACTGTTTTTT.

V is TRBV5-1 and J is TRBJ2-3; possible D gene TRBD1, 6 bases. Per germline, CDR1 SGHRS and CDR2 YFSETQ. CDR3 length: 14 amino acids. Trimming shortened V by 0 bases and J by 2 bases, and 7 bases separated the two germline ends. The CDR3 coding sequence is TGCGCCAGCAGCTTGGGGGGGCACACAGATACGCAGTATTTT. It is translated as CASSLGGHTDTQYF.

The CDR3 nucleotides read TGTGCCAGCAGTGAGTTAGCGGGAGCGGCAGATACGCAGTATTTT. Encoded protein: CASSELAGAADTQYF. The V call is TRBV2, the J call TRBJ2-3; the match to TRBD2 covers 9 bases. Germline trimming cut 3 bases from V and 4 bases from J; bases unmatched to any gene: 5. Germline-derived CDR1 and CDR2 are SNHLY and FYNNEI. The CDR3 is made up of 15 amino acids.

The chain couples TRBV18 to TRBJ2-4, with D possibly being TRBD2 (6 bases). The V end was cut by 0 bases, the J end by 8 bases, with 11 bases between. Germline lookup yields CDR1 KGHSH and CDR2 LQKENI. This CDR3 comprises 14 residues. The CDR3 loop reads CASSPPASGDIQYF. DNA for the CDR3: TGTGCCAGCTCACCACCAGCGTCGGGGGACATTCAGTACTTC.

The V call is TRBV10-3, the J call TRBJ1-1; 7 bases fit TRBD1. Germline trimming cut 11 bases from V and 7 bases from J; bases unmatched to any gene: 7. The length of the CDR3 is 11 residues. Germline V gene lookup returns CDR1 ENHRY and CDR2 SYGVKD. The CDR3 reads CAAGGLNEAFF. In DNA, the CDR3 is TGTGCCGCAGGGGGGTTGAATGAAGCTTTCTTT.

On this clone itself: The germline gene is not matched at one end of the junction; a read error may be the cause. The CDR3 here is CASSLDRGYEQYF. CDR3 nucleotides: TGTGCTAGCAGCTTGGACAGGGGTTACGAGCAGTACTTC. This chain connects TRBV7-7 to TRBJ2-7; 9 nucleotides align to TRBD1. The CDR3 consists of 13 residues. The germline CDR1 and CDR2 sequences are SSHAT and FNYEAQ (reference sequence). Full variable domain (remainder filled in from reference TRBV7-7 and TRBJ2-7): GAGVSQSPRYKVTKRGQDVTLRCDPISSHATLYWYQQALGQGPEFLTYFNYEAQPDKSGLPSDRFSAERPEGSISTLTIQRTEQRDSAMYRCASSLDRGYEQYFGPGTRLTVT.

The gene calls are TRBV6-6 and TRBJ1-1; a weak D match, TRBD1 (5 bases). Germline V CDR1 and CDR2: MNHNY, SVGAGI (reference sequence). Deletions cut 6 bases from V and 5 bases from J, with 19 bases between. The CDR3 contains 15 residues. Here the CDR3 DNA reads TGTGCCAGCAGCCCCGGGGGGGTAGCGAGGACTGAAGCTTTCTTT. Amino acids: CASSPGGVARTEAFF.

Points on this clone: Within the sample, other DNA sequences also encode this same CDR3. The chain employs TRBV6-6 and TRBJ2-3; D remains ambiguous. Germline V gene data show CDR1 as MNHNY and CDR2 as SVGAGI (reference sequence). This CDR3 is built from 11 residues. Trimming shortened V by 3 bases and J by 6 bases, and 4 bases separated the two germline ends. CDR3 nucleotide sequence: TGTGCCAGCAGTTATTCCGATACGCAGTATTTT. It is translated as CASSYSDTQYF.

The CDR3 protein is CAWSLGVGEQYF. CDR3 nucleotides: TGTGCCTGGAGTCTCGGGGTCGGCGAGCAGTACTTC. The J gene is TRBJ2-7, the V gene TRBV30; possible D gene TRBD2, 5 bases. The CDR3 length is 12 residues. Looked up from germline, CDR1 is GTSNPN and CDR2 is SVGIG (reference sequence). Deletions cut 2 bases from V and 6 bases from J, with 11 bases between.

The chain uses TRBV28 and TRBJ2-1, with D possibly matching TRBD1 (6 bases). The CDR3 runs 15 residues. Trimming removed 7 bases at V and 0 bases at J, with 13 bases between. The germline V gene encodes CDR1 MDHEN and CDR2 SYDVKM. The CDR3 DNA reads TGTGCCAGCACCACCGCGGACAGCTCCTACAATGAGCAGTTCTTC. This encodes CASTTADSSYNEQFF.

The CDR3 DNA sequence: TGTGCCAGTAGTCCCAGGGCGCGGGAGACCCAGTACTTC. Protein: CASSPRARETQYF. The chain is built from TRBV19 and TRBJ2-5, with D possibly TRBD1 on 5 matching bases. Trimming removed 5 bases from V and 5 bases from J, with 12 bases in between. Germline V lookup: CDR1 LNHDA, CDR2 SQIVND (reference sequence). The CDR3 sequence is 13 residues long.

This sequence joins TRBV5-1 and TRBJ2-2, with 9 nucleotides matching TRBD1. V gave up 4 bases and J gave up 4 bases; unmatched junction bases: 8. The CDR3 runs 16 residues. Germline V gene sequence: CDR1 SGHRS, CDR2 YFSETQ. In DNA, the CDR3 is TGCGCCAGCAGCCCCCGGACAGGGGTGGGCACCGGGGAGCTGTTTTTT. This codes for CASSPRTGVGTGELFF.